This is a list of T cell receptor beta chains from one sample in a study of OX40 agonist ivuxolimab in advanced cancers. TCRdb's copy holds only in-frame clones and misses some; the assay was immunoSEQ multiplex PCR. The sample holds fewer than 85,000 clones; about three quarters are singletons and the top ten take about 1.6%. Sequencing was performed on CD4+ or CD8+ T cells sorted from blood, taken in a trial of the OX40 agonist ivuxolimab. These TCRs come from an adult with an advanced solid tumor such as melanoma, head and neck, liver or kidney cancer. Each CDR3 is given with its conserved first and last residue. The order of the fields is V gene, CDR3 protein.

v_call: TRBV30
cdr3_aa: CAWSKQGDPLLLF

v_call: TRBV6-5
cdr3_aa: CASSYRTARGKTEAFF

v_call: TRBV5-1
cdr3_aa: CASSGGNYEQYF

v_call: TRBV10-1
cdr3_aa: CASSGGADDGYTF

v_call: TRBV30
cdr3_aa: CAWSPQNTGELFF

v_call: TRBV2
cdr3_aa: CASSGTGEYEQYF

v_call: TRBV7-6
cdr3_aa: CASSLNLAGGPVRELFF

v_call: TRBV6-6
cdr3_aa: CASKQLSTDTQYF

v_call: TRBV10-3
cdr3_aa: CAISERDQPQHF

v_call: TRBV7-2
cdr3_aa: CASSLDRGINQPQHF

v_call: TRBV27
cdr3_aa: CASSPRLMVETQYF

v_call: TRBV5-4
cdr3_aa: CASSYVGGSYNEQFF

v_call: TRBV5-6
cdr3_aa: CASSTQGSDYGYTF

v_call: TRBV7-9
cdr3_aa: CASSLASQPQHF

v_call: TRBV10-3
cdr3_aa: CAISEYYNEQFF

v_call: TRBV13
cdr3_aa: CASSLVGLAGKGGTGELFF

v_call: TRBV29-1
cdr3_aa: CSAGTRAEKLFF

v_call: TRBV2
cdr3_aa: CASSAIIGQGNYEQYF

v_call: TRBV2
cdr3_aa: CASVPTLPGYKYSNYGYTF

v_call: TRBV5-1
cdr3_aa: CASSLDGQSYGYTF

v_call: TRBV2
cdr3_aa: CASSEGGILNNEQFF

v_call: TRBV30
cdr3_aa: CAWKAGRAYPPYEQYF

v_call: TRBV20-1
cdr3_aa: CSADRTYEQYF

v_call: TRBV30
cdr3_aa: CAWSSTGWNEQYF

v_call: TRBV5-1
cdr3_aa: CASSTESSGGANEQFF

v_call: TRBV4-2
cdr3_aa: CASSQGTSGTGGYEQYF

v_call: TRBV2
cdr3_aa: CASSVQGNTEAFF

v_call: TRBV12-1
cdr3_aa: CASSFEGLGGYTF

v_call: TRBV6-5
cdr3_aa: CASSYSWTGLDQPQHF

v_call: TRBV5-1
cdr3_aa: CASSLYRGYEQYF

v_call: TRBV28
cdr3_aa: CASRGNEKLFF

v_call: TRBV19
cdr3_aa: CASSIDLLTSGGETQYF

v_call: TRBV2
cdr3_aa: CASRLAGVLSSYEQYF

v_call: TRBV19
cdr3_aa: CASSIEGVYQPQHF

v_call: TRBV19
cdr3_aa: CASSISSYYGYTF

v_call: TRBV7-7
cdr3_aa: CASSPTSGRYGELFF

v_call: TRBV5-1
cdr3_aa: CASMFALPGTGELFF

v_call: TRBV29-1
cdr3_aa: CSAKGQGGEKLFF

v_call: TRBV10-3
cdr3_aa: CAISEQGGGYGYTF

v_call: TRBV5-1
cdr3_aa: CASSLDRQKTYNEQFF

v_call: TRBV4-1
cdr3_aa: CASSRGNQDTQYF

v_call: TRBV18
cdr3_aa: CASSPPTGIYGYTF

v_call: TRBV9
cdr3_aa: CASSPGTPTNEKLFF

v_call: TRBV2
cdr3_aa: CASSVAQTTTDTQYF

v_call: TRBV10-3
cdr3_aa: CAISSGQGDYGYTF